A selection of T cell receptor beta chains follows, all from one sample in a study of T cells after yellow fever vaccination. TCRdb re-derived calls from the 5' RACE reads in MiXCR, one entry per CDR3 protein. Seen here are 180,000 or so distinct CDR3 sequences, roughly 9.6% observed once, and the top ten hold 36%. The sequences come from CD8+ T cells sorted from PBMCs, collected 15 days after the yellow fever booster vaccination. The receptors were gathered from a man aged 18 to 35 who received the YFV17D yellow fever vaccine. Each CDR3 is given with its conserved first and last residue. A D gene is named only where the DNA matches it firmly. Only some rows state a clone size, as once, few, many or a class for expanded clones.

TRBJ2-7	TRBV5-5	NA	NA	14	TGTGCCAGCAGCTTGACGGGCCTTATCTACGAGCAGTACTTC	CASSLTGLIYEQYF
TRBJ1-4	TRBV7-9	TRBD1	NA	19	TGTGCCAGCAGCTTAGCTTGGCAGGGGGAAGAAGGAACTAATGAAAAACTGTTTTTT	CASSLAWQGEEGTNEKLFF
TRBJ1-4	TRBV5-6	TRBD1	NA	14	TGTGCCAGCAGTTCAGGACAGGGTTACGGAAAACTGTTTTTT	CASSSGQGYGKLFF
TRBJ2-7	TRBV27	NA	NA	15	TGTGCCAGCAGTCCGGGGGCGGGGAGCTCCTACGAGCAGTACTTC	CASSPGAGSSYEQYF
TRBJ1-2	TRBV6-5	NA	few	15	TGTGCCAGCAGTTATAAAGATGTACTGGGGTATGGCTACACCTTC	CASSYKDVLGYGYTF
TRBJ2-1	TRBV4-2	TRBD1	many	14	TGTGCCAGCAGCAACCGGGGACAGAACAATGAGCAGTTCTTC	CASSNRGQNNEQFF
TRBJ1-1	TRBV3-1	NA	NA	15	TGTGCCAGCAGCCAAGTACGGCTCAGGGGATCTGAAGCTTTCTTT	CASSQVRLRGSEAFF
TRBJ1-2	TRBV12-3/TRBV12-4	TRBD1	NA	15	TGTGCCAGCAGCCGAGGGACAGGACTTCCATATGGCTACACCTTC	CASSRGTGLPYGYTF
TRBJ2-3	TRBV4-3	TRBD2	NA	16	TGCGCCAGCAGCCAAGATTGGTCGGGGGGGTTAGATACGCAGTATTTT	CASSQDWSGGLDTQYF
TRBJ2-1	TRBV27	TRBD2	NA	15	TGTGCCAGCAGGATTAGCGGGGGGGCCGGGGATGAGCAGTTCTTC	CASRISGGAGDEQFF
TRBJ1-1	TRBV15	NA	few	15	TGTGCCACCAGCAGAGGGACGGGAAAGAACACTGAAGCTTTCTTT	CATSRGTGKNTEAFF
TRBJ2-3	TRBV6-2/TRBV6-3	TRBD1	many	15	TGTGCCAGCAGTACAGGACAGGGCCTCACAGATACGCAGTATTTT	CASSTGQGLTDTQYF
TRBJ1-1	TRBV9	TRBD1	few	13	TGTGCCAGCAGCGTCGCAGGGGGCGCGTCAGCTTTCTTT	CASSVAGGASAFF
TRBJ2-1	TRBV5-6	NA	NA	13	TGTGCCAGCAGCTTCGAGGTCAGCAATGAGCAGTTCTTC	CASSFEVSNEQFF
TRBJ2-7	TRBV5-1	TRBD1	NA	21	TGCGCCAGCAGCTTGGTGGGCCGGTACACAATCGGGACAGGGGTATCCTACGAGCAGTACTTC	CASSLVGRYTIGTGVSYEQYF
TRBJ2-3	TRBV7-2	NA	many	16	TGTGCCAGCAGCTCCCGACCGGGAATGGGCACAGATACGCAGTATTTT	CASSSRPGMGTDTQYF
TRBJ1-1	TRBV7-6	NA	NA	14	TGTGCCAGCAGCTGGAACCCGGCCGGCACTGAAGCTTTCTTT	CASSWNPAGTEAFF
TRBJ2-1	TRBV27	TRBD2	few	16	TGTGCCAGCGCGGGACTAGCGGGGGCCATCTACAATGAGCAGTTCTTC	CASAGLAGAIYNEQFF
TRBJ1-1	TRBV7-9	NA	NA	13	TGTGCCGCTACAGGTGGGGGGCAGGCTGAAGCTTTCTTT	CAATGGGQAEAFF
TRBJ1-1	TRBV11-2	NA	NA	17	TGTGCCAGCAGCTTAGTAACGATGGAGGGGGTCGACACTGAAGCTTTCTTT	CASSLVTMEGVDTEAFF
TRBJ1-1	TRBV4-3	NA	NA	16	TGCGCCAGCAGCCTCCGGACCGGGGTTGGGGGCACTGAAGCTTTCTTT	CASSLRTGVGGTEAFF
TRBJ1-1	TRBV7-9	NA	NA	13	TGTGCCAGCAGCCGACCCGGGAACACTGAAGCTTTCTTT	CASSRPGNTEAFF
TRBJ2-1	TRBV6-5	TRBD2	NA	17	TGTGCCAGCAGCGCAATCGGGACTAGCGGTAAATACAATGAGCAGTTCTTC	CASSAIGTSGKYNEQFF
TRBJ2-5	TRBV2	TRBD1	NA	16	TGTGCCAGCAGTGAAGCGACCGGACAGGGAGGAGAGACCCAGTACTTC	CASSEATGQGGETQYF
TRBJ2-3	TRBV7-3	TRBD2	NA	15	TGTGCCAGCAGCGGGTCAGCGGGGAGCACAGATACGCAGTATTTT	CASSGSAGSTDTQYF
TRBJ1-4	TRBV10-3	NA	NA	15	TGTGCCATCAGTGAGCTGGGGGTTGCTAATGAAAAACTGTTTTTT	CAISELGVANEKLFF
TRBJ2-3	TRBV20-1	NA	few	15	TGCAGTGCTAGAGACGGGGCCACGGGCACAGATACGCAGTATTTT	CSARDGATGTDTQYF
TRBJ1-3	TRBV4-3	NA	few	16	TGCGCCAGCAGCCGCTGGGACGGCCGGGATCGAAACACCATATATTTT	CASSRWDGRDRNTIYF
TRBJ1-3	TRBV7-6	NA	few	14	TGTGCCAGCACCTTGGGACCGATGGGAAACACCATATATTTT	CASTLGPMGNTIYF
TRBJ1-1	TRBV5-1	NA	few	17	TGCGCCAGCAGCCCCAGGACGTCGGGGGGGAGGAACACTGAAGCTTTCTTT	CASSPRTSGGRNTEAFF
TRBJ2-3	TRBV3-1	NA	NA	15	TGTGCCAGCAGCCGTGTGAGTGTAGGCACAGATACGCAGTATTTT	CASSRVSVGTDTQYF
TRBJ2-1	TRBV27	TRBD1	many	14	TGTGCCAGCAAGCGCGGGACAGGGGGCAATGAGCAGTTCTTC	CASKRGTGGNEQFF
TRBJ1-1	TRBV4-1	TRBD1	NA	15	TGCGCCAGCAGCCAAGATCCCGGGACAGGTAGGATTGCTTTCTTT	CASSQDPGTGRIAFF
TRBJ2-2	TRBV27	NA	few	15	TGTGCCTCTACAGGTGGGAGGAATCCCACCGGGGAGCTGTTTTTT	CASTGGRNPTGELFF
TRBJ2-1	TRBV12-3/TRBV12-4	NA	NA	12	TGTGCCAGCAGTTTAGCGGGAGGCGAGCAGTTCTTC	CASSLAGGEQFF
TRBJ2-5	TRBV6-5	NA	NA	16	TGTGCCAGCAGTTACTCGAATTCGCGCGGGGTGGAGACCCAGTACTTC	CASSYSNSRGVETQYF
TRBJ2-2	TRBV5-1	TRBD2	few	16	TGCGCCAGCAGCTCGCTAGCGGGGGGCCTCACCGGGGAGCTGTTTTTT	CASSSLAGGLTGELFF
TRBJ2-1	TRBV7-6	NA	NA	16	TGTGCCAGCAGCTTCCTCGGGGGTCTCTCCTACAATGAGCAGTTCTTC	CASSFLGGLSYNEQFF
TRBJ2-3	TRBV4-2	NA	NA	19	TGTGCCAGCAGCCGACACGGGGCTTATCCTCGAGAAAGCACAGATACGCAGTATTTT	CASSRHGAYPRESTDTQYF
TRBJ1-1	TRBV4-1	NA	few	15	TGCGCCAGCAGCCTGAGAAGGGTCCAGAACACTGAAGCTTTCTTT	CASSLRRVQNTEAFF
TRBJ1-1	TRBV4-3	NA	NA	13	TGCGCCAGCAGCCAAGGATTCAGGACCGAAGCTTTCTTT	CASSQGFRTEAFF
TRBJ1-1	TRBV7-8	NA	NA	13	TGTGCCAGCCGCGGGGCCTCGTACGCGGTAGCTTTCTTT	CASRGASYAVAFF